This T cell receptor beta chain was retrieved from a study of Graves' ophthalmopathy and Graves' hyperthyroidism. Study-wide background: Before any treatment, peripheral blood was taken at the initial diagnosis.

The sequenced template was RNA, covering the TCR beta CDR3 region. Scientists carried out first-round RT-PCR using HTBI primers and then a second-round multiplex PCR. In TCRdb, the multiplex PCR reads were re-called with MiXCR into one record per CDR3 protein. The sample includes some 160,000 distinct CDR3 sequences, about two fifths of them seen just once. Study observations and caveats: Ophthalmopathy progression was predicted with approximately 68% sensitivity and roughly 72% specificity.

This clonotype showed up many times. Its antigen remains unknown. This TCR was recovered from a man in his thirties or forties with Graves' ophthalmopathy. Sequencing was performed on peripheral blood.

The CDR3 nucleotides read TGTGCCAGCAGCTTAGGATTCGGGATCGTTACGCAGTATTTT. Its protein product is CASSLGFGIVTQYF. The V and J genes are TRBV11-2 and TRBJ2-3, with TRBD2 as a possible D gene (5 bases). The germline V and J ends were trimmed by 1 base and 8 bases, with 13 bases remaining between them. Per germline, CDR1 SGHAT and CDR2 FQNNGV. The CDR3 has 14 residues.